This T cell receptor beta chain was documented in a study of T cell responses to AZD1222 COVID-19 vaccine. Sequencing used immunoSEQ multiplex PCR; TCRdb keeps in-frame clones, though not all of them. The sample holds about 150,000 clones, 90% to 95% seen once. This clone was seen a single time. Sequences were derived from peripheral blood, sampled on day 0 of AZD1222 vaccination. The receptor was isolated from an adult in good health.

Written as DNA, the CDR3 is TGTGCCAGCAGCCCAACAGGGAGAACTGAAGCTTTCTTT. Translated, it gives CASSPTGRTEAFF. This chain uses TRBV11-2 with TRBJ1-1, with D tentatively TRBD1 (6 bases). The CDR3 totals 13 residues. Looked up from germline, CDR1 is SGHAT and CDR2 is FQNNGV. V gave up 5 bases and J gave up 5 bases, with 12 bases separating them.